This TCR beta chain was identified in a study of cytomegalovirus exposure and HLA in healthy donors. General study points: In a later analysis, most CMV-associated TCR beta chains appeared HLA-restricted.

13 Jbeta primers and 60 Vbeta primers were used for the PCR. Method: immunoSEQ multiplex PCR; TCRdb's copy keeps in-frame clones and lacks some. The profile shows about 82,000 clones, roughly 79% of them singletons. This CDR3 comprises 15 residues. V lost 1 base and J 6 bases, leaving 10 bases between the germline ends. Per germline, CDR1 SGHAT and CDR2 FQNNGV. Notes on this clone: No antigen is known for it.

The receptor was derived from a male donor in good health and CMV-seropositive. The V and J genes are TRBV11-2 and TRBJ1-6; D ambiguous. Sequenced: PBMCs. The CDR3 spells CASSLGGSSNSPLHF. In nucleotides, the CDR3 is TGTGCCAGCAGCTTAGGTGGGAGTAGTAATTCACCCCTCCACTTT.